The T cell receptor (beta chain) described here comes from a study of T cell changes during pregnancy in multiple sclerosis. TCRdb's table, derived via immunoSEQ multiplex PCR, lists solely in-frame clones and lacks some. The table shows 55,000 to 80,000 clones, with 85% to 95% occurring only once. Specimen: CD8+ T cells from peripheral blood mononuclear cells, collected in the second trimester of pregnancy. This clonotype was sampled from a female donor with multiple sclerosis, enrolled in a pregnancy study.

The CDR3 spells CASSIGGGYRNNEQFF. In DNA form, the CDR3 reads TGTGCCAGTAGTATTGGGGGAGGATATCGGAACAATGAGCAGTTCTTC. J is TRBJ2-1 and V is TRBV19, with D perhaps matching TRBD2 (6 bases). Trimming left V 3 bases short and J 5 bases short, with 17 bases between. CDR3 length equals 16 residues. CDR1 LNHDA and CDR2 SQIVND come from the germline V gene (reference sequence).